The clone carrying this T cell receptor (beta chain) has a count of ten or more. RNA transcripts yielded amplified TCR beta CDR3 regions. After a first-round RT-PCR with HTBI primers, a second-round multiplex PCR was run. TCRdb reprocessed the multiplex PCR reads via MiXCR and lists one record per CDR3 protein. The data show about 160,000 distinct CDR3 sequences, with roughly two fifths seen just once and 5.8% held by the top ten. This record comes from a study of Graves' ophthalmopathy and Graves' hyperthyroidism. The ends were cut back, 6 bases at V and 5 bases at J, with 10 bases in the middle. The CDR3 is 13 amino acids.

This TCR was recovered from a woman aged 35 to 49 with Graves' ophthalmopathy. The chain links TRBV12-3 or TRBV12-4 to TRBJ2-2; D perhaps matches TRBD2 (6 bases). The sample was peripheral blood. The CDR3 sequence is CASSRLGTGELFF. The CDR3 DNA reads TGTGCCAGCAGCCGACTAGGGACCGGGGAGCTGTTTTTT.